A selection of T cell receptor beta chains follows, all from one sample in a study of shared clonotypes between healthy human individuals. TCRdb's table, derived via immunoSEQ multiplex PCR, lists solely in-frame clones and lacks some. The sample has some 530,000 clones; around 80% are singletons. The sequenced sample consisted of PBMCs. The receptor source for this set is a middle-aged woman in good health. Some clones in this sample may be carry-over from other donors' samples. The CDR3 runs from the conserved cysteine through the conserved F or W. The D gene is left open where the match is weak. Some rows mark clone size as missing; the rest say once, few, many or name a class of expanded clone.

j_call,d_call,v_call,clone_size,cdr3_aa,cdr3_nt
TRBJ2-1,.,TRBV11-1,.,CASSSKLSSYNEQFF,TGTGCCAGCAGCTCTAAACTAAGCTCCTACAATGAGCAGTTCTTC
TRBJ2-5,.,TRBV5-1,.,CASSSGLGQETQYF,TGCGCCAGCAGCTCGGGGCTCGGGCAAGAGACCCAGTACTTC
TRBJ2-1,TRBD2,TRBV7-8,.,CASSSPGTSGYGNERFF,TGTGCCAGCAGCTCCCCCGGGACTAGTGGGTACGGCAATGAGCGGTTCTTC
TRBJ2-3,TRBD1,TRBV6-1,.,CASSGQGADTQYF,TGTGCCAGCAGCGGACAGGGCGCAGATACGCAGTATTTT
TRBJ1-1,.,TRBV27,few,CASSPYHRVRNTEAFF,TGTGCCAGCAGCCCATACCACAGGGTTCGGAACACTGAAGCTTTCTTT
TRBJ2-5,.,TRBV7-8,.,CASSPTVNQETQYF,TGTGCCAGCAGCCCCACAGTAAACCAAGAGACCCAGTACTTC
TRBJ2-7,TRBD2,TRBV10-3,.,CAIMGTSGTSYEQYF,TGTGCCATCATGGGGACTAGCGGGACCTCCTACGAGCAGTACTTC
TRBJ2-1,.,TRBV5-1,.,CASSLDAQGQAEQFF,TGCGCCAGCAGCTTGGATGCTCAGGGGCAAGCTGAGCAGTTCTTC
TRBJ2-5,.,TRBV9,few,CASSVGVVGAVETQYF,TGTGCCAGCAGCGTAGGGGTGGTGGGGGCGGTGGAGACCCAGTACTTC
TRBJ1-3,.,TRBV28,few,CASSLSGAGNTIYF,TGTGCCAGCAGCCTGAGCGGAGCTGGAAACACCATATATTTT
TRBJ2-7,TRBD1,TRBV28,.,CASSTRDRDPYEQYF,TGTGCCAGCAGCACTCGGGACAGGGACCCCTACGAGCAGTACTTC
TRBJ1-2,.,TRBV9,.,CASSVGGDSAYGYTF,TGTGCCAGCAGCGTAGGTGGGGATTCAGCCTATGGCTACACCTTC
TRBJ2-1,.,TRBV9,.,CASSVDGQTSYNEQFF,TGTGCCAGCAGCGTAGATGGCCAGACCAGCTACAATGAGCAGTTCTTC
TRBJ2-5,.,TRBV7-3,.,CASSFGSQETQYF,TGTGCCAGCAGCTTTGGGTCACAAGAGACCCAGTACTTC
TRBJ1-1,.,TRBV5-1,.,CASSSSTGANTEAFF,TGCGCCAGCAGCTCCTCGACGGGAGCGAACACTGAAGCTTTCTTT
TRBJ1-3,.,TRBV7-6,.,CASSLGVASGNTIYF,TGTGCCAGCAGCTTAGGGGTGGCTTCGGGAAACACCATATATTTT
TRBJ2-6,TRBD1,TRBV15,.,CATSRETGTGANVLTF,TGTGCCACCAGCAGAGAGACAGGGACCGGGGCCAACGTCCTGACTTTC
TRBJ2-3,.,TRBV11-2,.,CASSLGATKRDTQYF,TGTGCCAGCAGCTTGGGTGCGACTAAGAGAGATACGCAGTATTTT
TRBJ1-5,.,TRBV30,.,CAWSFGRYNQPQHF,TGTGCCTGGAGTTTCGGCAGGTACAATCAGCCCCAGCATTTT